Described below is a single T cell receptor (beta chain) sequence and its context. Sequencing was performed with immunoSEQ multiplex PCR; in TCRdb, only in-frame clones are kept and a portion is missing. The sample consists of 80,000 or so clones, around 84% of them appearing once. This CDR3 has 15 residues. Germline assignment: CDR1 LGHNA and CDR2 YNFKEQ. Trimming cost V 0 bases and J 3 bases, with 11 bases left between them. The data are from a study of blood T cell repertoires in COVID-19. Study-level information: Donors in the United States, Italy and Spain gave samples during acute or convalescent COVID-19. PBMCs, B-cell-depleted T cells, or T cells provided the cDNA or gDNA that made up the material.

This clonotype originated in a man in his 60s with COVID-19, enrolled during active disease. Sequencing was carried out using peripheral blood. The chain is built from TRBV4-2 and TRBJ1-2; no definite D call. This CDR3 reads CASSQDNGLYYGYTF. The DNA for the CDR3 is TGTGCCAGCAGCCAAGACAATGGACTCTACTATGGCTACACCTTC.